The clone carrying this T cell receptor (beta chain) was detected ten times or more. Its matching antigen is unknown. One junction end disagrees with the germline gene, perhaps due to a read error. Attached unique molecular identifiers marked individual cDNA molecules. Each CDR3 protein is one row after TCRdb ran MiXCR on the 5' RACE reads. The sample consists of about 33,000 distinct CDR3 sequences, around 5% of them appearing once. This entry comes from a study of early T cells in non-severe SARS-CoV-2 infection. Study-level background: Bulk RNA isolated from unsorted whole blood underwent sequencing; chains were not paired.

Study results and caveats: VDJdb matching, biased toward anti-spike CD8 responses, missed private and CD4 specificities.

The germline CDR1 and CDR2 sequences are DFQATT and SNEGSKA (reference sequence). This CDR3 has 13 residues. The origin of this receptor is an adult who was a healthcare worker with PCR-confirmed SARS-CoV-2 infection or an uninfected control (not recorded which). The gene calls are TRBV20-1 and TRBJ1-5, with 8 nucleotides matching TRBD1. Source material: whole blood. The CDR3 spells CSARDRGGQPQHF. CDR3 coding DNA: TGCAGTGCCAGAGACAGGGGCGGTCAGCCCCAGCATTTT.